This TCR beta chain derives from a study of patients and donors after allogeneic stem cell transplantation. A few counts support this clonotype. TCRdb re-analysed the RT-PCR reads in MiXCR, keeping a single row per CDR3 protein. This sample has about 960,000 distinct CDR3 sequences; about a sixth occur once, and the top ten carry under 6.5%. This CDR3 is 13 amino acids long. The V end was cut by 5 bases, the J end by 10 bases, with 17 bases between. The germline CDR1 and CDR2 sequences are SQVTM and ANQGSEA. The specimen was blood, either unsorted or a sorted T cell fraction (not recorded which). The sequence derives from a human donor who was either an allogeneic HSCT recipient or a stem cell or donor lymphocyte infusion donor (not recorded which). It is not recorded whose cells these are; they may come from a transplant donor. The chain combines TRBV29-1 with TRBJ1-4, with D unclear. This CDR3 reads CSVWAGPLGKLFF. The CDR3 DNA sequence: TGCAGCGTTTGGGCCGGTCCTTTGGGAAAACTGTTTTTT.